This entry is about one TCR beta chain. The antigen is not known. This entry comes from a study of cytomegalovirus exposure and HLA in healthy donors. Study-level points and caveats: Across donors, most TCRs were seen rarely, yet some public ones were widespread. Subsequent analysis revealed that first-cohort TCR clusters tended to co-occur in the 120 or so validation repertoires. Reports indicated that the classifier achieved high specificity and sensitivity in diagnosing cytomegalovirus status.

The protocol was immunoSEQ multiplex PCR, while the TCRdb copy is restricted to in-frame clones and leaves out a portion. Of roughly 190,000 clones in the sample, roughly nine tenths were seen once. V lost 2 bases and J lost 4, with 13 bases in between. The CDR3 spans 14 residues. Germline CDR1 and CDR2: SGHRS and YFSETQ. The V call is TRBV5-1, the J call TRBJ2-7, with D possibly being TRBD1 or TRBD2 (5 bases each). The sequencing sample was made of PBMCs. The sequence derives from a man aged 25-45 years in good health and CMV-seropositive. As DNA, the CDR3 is TGCGCCAGCAGCTTCGGGACGACACTATACGAGCAGTACTTC. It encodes CASSFGTTLYEQYF.